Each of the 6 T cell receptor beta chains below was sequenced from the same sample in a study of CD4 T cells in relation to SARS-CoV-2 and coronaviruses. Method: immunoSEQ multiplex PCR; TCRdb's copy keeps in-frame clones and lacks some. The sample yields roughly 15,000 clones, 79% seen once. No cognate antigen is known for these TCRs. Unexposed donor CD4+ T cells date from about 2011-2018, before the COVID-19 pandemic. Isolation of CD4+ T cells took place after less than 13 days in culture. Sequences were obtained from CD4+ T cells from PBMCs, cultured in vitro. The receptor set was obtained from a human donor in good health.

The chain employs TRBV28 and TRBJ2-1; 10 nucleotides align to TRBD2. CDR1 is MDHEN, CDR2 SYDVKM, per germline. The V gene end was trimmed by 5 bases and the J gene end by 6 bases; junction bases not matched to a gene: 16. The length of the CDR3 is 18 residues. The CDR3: CASSLGGLAGAGRNEQFF. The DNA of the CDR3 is TGTGCCAGCAGTCTAGGGGGCCTAGCGGGGGCCGGGCGCAATGAGCAGTTCTTC.

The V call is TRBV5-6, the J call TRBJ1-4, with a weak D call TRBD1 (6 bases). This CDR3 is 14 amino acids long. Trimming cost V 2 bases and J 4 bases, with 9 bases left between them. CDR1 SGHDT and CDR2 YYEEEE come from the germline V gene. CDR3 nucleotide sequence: TGTGCCAGCAGCTTATACAGGGTTAATGAAAAACTGTTTTTT. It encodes CASSLYRVNEKLFF.

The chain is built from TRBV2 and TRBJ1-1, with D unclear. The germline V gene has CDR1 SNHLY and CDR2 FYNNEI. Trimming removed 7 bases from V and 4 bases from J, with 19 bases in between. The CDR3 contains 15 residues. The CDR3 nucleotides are TGTGCCAGCACCCTCACGGCGGCGGGGTCCACTGAAGCTTTCTTT. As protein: CASTLTAAGSTEAFF.

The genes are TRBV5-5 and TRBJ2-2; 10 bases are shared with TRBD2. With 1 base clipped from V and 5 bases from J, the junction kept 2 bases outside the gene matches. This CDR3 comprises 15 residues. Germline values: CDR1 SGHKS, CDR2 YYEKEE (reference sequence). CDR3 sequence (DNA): TGTGCCAGCAGCTTGTCTAGCGGGGGAACCGGGGAGCTGTTTTTT. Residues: CASSLSSGGTGELFF.

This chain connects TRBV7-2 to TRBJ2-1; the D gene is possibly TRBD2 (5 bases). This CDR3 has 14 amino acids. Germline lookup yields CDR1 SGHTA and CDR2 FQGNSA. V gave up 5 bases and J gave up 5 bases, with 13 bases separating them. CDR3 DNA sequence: TGTGCCAGCAGCCCCCTCCGGGGTCACAATGAGCAGTTCTTC. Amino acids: CASSPLRGHNEQFF.

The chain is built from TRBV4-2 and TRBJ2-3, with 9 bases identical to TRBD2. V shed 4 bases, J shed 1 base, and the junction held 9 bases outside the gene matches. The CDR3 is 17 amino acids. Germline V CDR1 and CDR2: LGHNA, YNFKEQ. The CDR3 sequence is CASSPNTRTSGTDTQYF. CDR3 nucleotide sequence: TGTGCCAGCAGCCCTAACACGAGGACTAGCGGCACAGATACGCAGTATTTT.